This T cell receptor beta chain stems from a study of T-cell reconstitution after alpha-beta-depleted transplantation in children. V shed 8 bases and J shed 7 bases, with 9 bases lying between them. This CDR3 region has 11 residues. Germline CDR1 and CDR2: MDHEN and SYDVKM. The authors prepared the TCRbeta library with unique molecular identifiers. TCRdb independently ran MiXCR on the PCR reads; one entry per CDR3 protein. Counted here are about 500,000 distinct CDR3 sequences, 32% occurring once; the ten biggest clones make up approximately 2.3%. This chain uses TRBV28 with TRBJ1-5; D is perhaps TRBD1 (5 bases). The sequence came from a human donor who donated a stem cell graft to a child with aplastic anemia. This material consisted of PBMCs from the stem cell graft donor, taken from the stem cell graft. CDR3 nucleotides: TGTGCCAGCCGGGGGGGGCAGCCCCAGCATTTT. It yields the protein CASRGGQPQHF. Full variable domain (outside the CDR3, taken from reference TRBV28 and TRBJ1-5): DVKVTQSSRYLVKRTGEKVFLECVQDMDHENMFWYRQDPGLGLRLIYFSYDVKMKEKGDIPEGYSVSREKKERFSLILESASTNQTSMYLCASRGGQPQHFGDGTRLSIL.